This T cell receptor beta chain was observed in a study of shared clonotypes between healthy human individuals. Study details: The donor pool was made up of two women and three men aged 18 to 49. Donors had three CD4 naive, three CD4 memory, two CD8 naive and one CD8 memory plate apiece.

Donors were healthy HIV-negative adults without recently reported acute infections or vaccinations. The authors divided CD4+ cells into CD45RA+ naive and CD45RA-negative memory subsets. This CDR3 has 13 residues. V was clipped by 0 bases and J by 6 bases, with 9 bases between them. CDR1 is SGHRS, CDR2 YFSETQ, per germline. Here immunoSEQ multiplex PCR was the method, and the copy in TCRdb shows in-frame clones only, minus some. The table lists approximately 2.5 million clones, just over 90% of them singletons. The sample consisted of naive CD4+ T cells sorted from blood. Subset defined: CD45RA+ positively selected. V is TRBV5-1 and J is TRBJ1-1; weak D call: TRBD1 (5 bases). This sequence originates from a young man in good health. The DNA for the CDR3 is TGCGCCAGCAGCTTGGTTAGGGACTCTGAAGCTTTCTTT. Translating gives CASSLVRDSEAFF.